One sample yielded the 18 T cell receptor beta chains listed below, sequenced in a study of OX40 agonist ivuxolimab in advanced cancers. The data were produced by immunoSEQ multiplex PCR, yet TCRdb's version contains in-frame clones alone and is incomplete. The sample records 84,000 or so clones, 85% to 95% being singletons. The specimen was CD4+ or CD8+ T cells sorted from blood, collected in a trial of the OX40 agonist ivuxolimab. The origin of the receptors is an adult with an advanced solid tumor such as melanoma, head and neck, liver or kidney cancer.

This clone was seen a single time. The chain joins TRBV7-9 to TRBJ2-7, with no clear D. Germline V lookup: CDR1 SEHNR, CDR2 FQNEAQ (reference sequence). V was cut by 3 bases and J by 2 bases, with 2 bases left in between. The CDR3 loop spans 11 amino acids. The CDR3: CASSLTYEQYF. Written as DNA, the CDR3 is TGTGCCAGCAGCTTGACCTACGAGCAGTACTTC.

This chain joins TRBV10-3 and TRBJ1-2; 8 bases line up with TRBD1. The ends lost 6 bases at V and 2 bases at J; junction bases unmatched: 8. The CDR3 loop spans 15 amino acids. Germline CDR1 reads ENHRY; CDR2 reads SYGVKD. Here the CDR3 DNA reads TGTGCCATCAGCTTTGACAGGGGCACAAACTATGGCTACACCTTC. Translating it yields CAISFDRGTNYGYTF.

This clone showed up just a few times. The V call is TRBV2, the J call TRBJ1-1, with D possibly TRBD1 on 5 matching bases. The CDR3 has 14 residues. Germline V lookup: CDR1 SNHLY, CDR2 FYNNEI. The V end was cut by 2 bases, the J end by 1 base, with 8 bases between. The CDR3 nucleotides read TGTGCCAGCAGTGAACAACAGGAGAACACTGAAGCTTTCTTT. Encoded protein: CASSEQQENTEAFF.

The chain couples TRBV18 to TRBJ2-1; D unresolved. This CDR3 has 14 residues. The V gene lost 6 bases and the J gene lost 1 base, with 10 bases spanning the gap. Germline V gene lookup returns CDR1 KGHSH and CDR2 LQKENI. The CDR3 spells CASSLDRSYNEQFF. CDR3 coding DNA: TGTGCCAGCTCCCTGGACCGATCCTACAATGAGCAGTTCTTC.

The chain links TRBV28 to TRBJ1-3; TRBD1 might be the D (6 bases). V was clipped by 8 bases and J by 4 bases, with 18 bases between them. Germline V gene lookup returns CDR1 MDHEN and CDR2 SYDVKM. This CDR3 is built from 15 residues. The CDR3 here is CASGLSGGTGNTIYF. The CDR3 nucleotides are TGTGCCAGCGGGCTATCGGGGGGGACAGGAAACACCATATATTTT.

This clone was seen a few times. The chain recombines TRBV2 with TRBJ1-6; unclear D gene. Germline CDR1 reads SNHLY; CDR2 reads FYNNEI. This CDR3 is built from 12 residues. The V end lost 6 bases, the J end lost 9 bases, and 9 bases lay between the germline ends. CDR3 DNA sequence: TGTGCCAGCAGATCGTCGAGTTCACCCCTCCACTTT. It translates to CASRSSSSPLHF.

This chain links TRBV19 with TRBJ2-7; 10 bases line up with TRBD1. The CDR3 length is 15 residues. Trimming cost V 5 bases and J 1 base; bases outside gene matches: 5. From germline, CDR1 is LNHDA and CDR2 SQIVND (reference sequence). CDR3 DNA: TGTGCCAGTAGTTCACCGGGACAGGGGTCCTACGAGCAGTACTTC. It is translated as CASSSPGQGSYEQYF.

The V call is TRBV6-1, the J call TRBJ2-3; a weak D match, TRBD2 (6 bases). The length of the CDR3 is 14 residues. The germline V gene has CDR1 MNHNS and CDR2 SASEGT. V was pared by 8 bases and J by 0 bases, with 12 bases between. The CDR3 nucleotides read TGTGCCAGCGAAAGCGGGCCTAGCACAGATACGCAGTATTTT. Protein: CASESGPSTDTQYF.

This clone has a single count. The chain is built from TRBV11-3 and TRBJ2-5, with TRBD1 matching 7 bases. The CDR3 covers 15 residues. Germline-derived CDR1 and CDR2 are SGHNT and YENEEA. V gave up 5 bases and J gave up 2 bases; unmatched junction bases: 8. This chain's CDR3 is CASSLRQGGQETQYF. The CDR3 DNA follows: TGTGCCAGCAGCCTCCGACAGGGCGGGCAAGAGACCCAGTACTTC.

The V gene is TRBV2, the J gene TRBJ1-1; D ambiguous. Deletions cut 3 bases from V and 3 bases from J, with 14 bases between. The CDR3 runs 15 residues. Germline loops: CDR1 SNHLY, CDR2 FYNNEI. The CDR3 protein is CASSELSLGDTEAFF. CDR3 bases: TGTGCCAGCAGTGAGTTGTCCCTCGGGGACACTGAAGCTTTCTTT. Looking up the rest from reference TRBV2 and TRBJ1-1 gives the full variable domain: EPEVTQTPSHQVTQMGQEVILRCVPISNHLYFYWYRQILGQKVEFLVSFYNNEISEKSEIFDDQFSVERPDGSNFTLKIRSTKLEDSAMYFCASSELSLGDTEAFFGQGTRLTVV.

V and J are TRBV11-2 and TRBJ2-7; D possibly matches TRBD1 or TRBD2 (6 bases each). Per the germline V gene, CDR1 is SGHAT and CDR2 is FQNNGV. Trimming stripped 8 bases from V and 6 bases from J, with 20 bases between. There are 14 residues in the CDR3. The CDR3 sequence: CASVPERGAREQYF. CDR3 coding DNA: TGTGCCAGCGTCCCGGAGAGGGGGGCTCGCGAGCAGTACTTC. The variable domain in full, with the rest retrieved from reference TRBV11-2 and TRBJ2-7, is EAGVAQSPRYKIIEKRQSVAFWCNPISGHATLYWYQQILGQGPKLLIQFQNNGVVDDSQLPKDRFSAERLKGVDSTLKIQPAKLEDSAVYLCASVPERGAREQYFGPGTRLTVT.

The chain combines TRBV11-3 with TRBJ2-1; D not certain. V lost 1 base and J 7 bases, leaving 11 bases between the germline ends. Germline CDR1 reads SGHNT; CDR2 reads YENEEA. CDR3 size: 14 residues. The CDR3, as DNA: TGTGCCAGCAGCTTAGCGGGTAGAAGGAATGAGCAGTTCTTC. This sequence encodes CASSLAGRRNEQFF.

This clone showed up just once. This sequence joins TRBV7-9 and TRBJ1-2; tentative D call: TRBD1 (5 bases). The V gene lost 7 bases and the J gene lost 4 bases, with 25 bases spanning the gap. The CDR3 covers 17 residues. From germline, CDR1 is SEHNR and CDR2 FQNEAQ (reference sequence). CDR3 sequence: CASTWVIPPGKTYGYTF. The CDR3 DNA is TGTGCCAGCACCTGGGTGATCCCGCCAGGGAAGACCTATGGCTACACCTTC.

Only one count was recorded for this clone. This sequence joins TRBV5-1 and TRBJ2-7; the D gene is possibly TRBD2 (7 bases). V was trimmed by 4 bases and J by 0 bases, leaving 17 bases between them. This CDR3 comprises 16 residues. The germline gives CDR1 SGHRS, CDR2 YFSETQ. In nucleotides, the CDR3 is TGCGCCAGCAGCCACCCGGGGGGCGCCCGCTCCTACGAGCAGTACTTC. It yields the protein CASSHPGGARSYEQYF.

The chain joins TRBV30 to TRBJ1-2; D is perhaps TRBD1 (5 bases). Trimming took 2 bases from V and 4 from J, leaving 8 bases between them. Looked up from germline, CDR1 is GTSNPN and CDR2 is SVGIG (reference sequence). The CDR3 length is 12 residues. For the CDR3, the DNA is TGTGCCTGGAGTCAGGGTGGCTATGGCTACACCTTC. Translation gives CAWSQGGYGYTF.

Comment on this clone: An end of the junction differs from the germline gene, which may be a read error. The chain combines TRBV7-8 with TRBJ2-7; perhaps TRBD1 as D (6 bases). The germline V gene encodes CDR1 SGHVS and CDR2 FQNEAQ. The CDR3 has 13 residues. The DNA of the CDR3 is TGTGCCAGCAGCGACAGGATCCCGGGGTTAGGGAACTTC. It encodes CASSDRIPGLGNF.

This clone was recorded a few times. This rearrangement joins TRBV7-9 to TRBJ2-3, with 10 bases matching TRBD2. Unmatched junction bases numbered 7, after V lost 5 bases and J lost 2 bases. The CDR3 totals 16 residues. CDR1 SEHNR and CDR2 FQNEAQ come from the germline V gene (reference sequence). The DNA for the CDR3 is TGTGCCAGCAGCCCCCTAAGCGGGAGGGACACAGATACGCAGTATTTT. Translating it yields CASSPLSGRDTDTQYF.

The chain joins TRBV19 to TRBJ2-5; D may be TRBD1 (5 bases). V dropped 5 bases and J dropped 3 bases, with 19 bases sitting between them. Germline V gene lookup returns CDR1 LNHDA and CDR2 SQIVND (reference sequence). The CDR3 runs 16 residues. The DNA of the CDR3 is TGTGCCAGTAGTTCCCGGTTTGTAGCCAGGGAAGAGACCCAGTACTTC. This sequence encodes CASSSRFVAREETQYF.